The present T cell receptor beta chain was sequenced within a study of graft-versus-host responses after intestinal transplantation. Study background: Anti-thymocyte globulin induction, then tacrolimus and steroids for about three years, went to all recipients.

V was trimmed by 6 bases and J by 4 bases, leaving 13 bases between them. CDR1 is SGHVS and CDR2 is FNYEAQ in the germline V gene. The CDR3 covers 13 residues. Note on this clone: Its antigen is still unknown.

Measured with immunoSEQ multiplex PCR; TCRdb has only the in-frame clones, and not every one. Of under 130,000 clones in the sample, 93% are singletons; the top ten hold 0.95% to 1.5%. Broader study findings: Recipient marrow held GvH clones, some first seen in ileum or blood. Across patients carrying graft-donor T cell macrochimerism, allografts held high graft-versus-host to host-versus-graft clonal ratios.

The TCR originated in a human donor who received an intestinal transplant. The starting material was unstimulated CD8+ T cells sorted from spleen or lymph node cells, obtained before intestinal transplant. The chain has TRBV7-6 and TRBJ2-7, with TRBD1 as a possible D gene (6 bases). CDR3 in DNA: TGTGCCAGCAGTACACCGGACAGATACGAGCAGTACTTC. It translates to CASSTPDRYEQYF.